The following is a TCR beta chain sequence with its context. The sample belongs to a study of cytomegalovirus exposure and HLA in healthy donors. The PCR ran on 60 Vbeta and 13 Jbeta primers. Some clones are missing from TCRdb's copy, which holds only in-frame ones; the method was immunoSEQ multiplex PCR. The table has 250,000 to 350,000 clones, approximately 90% seen once. Sequenced input: PBMCs. The source is a man between 35 and 55 years old in good health and CMV-seropositive.

The CDR3 nucleotides read TGCGCCAGCAGCCGGACTAGCGGTACCCAAGAGACCCAGTACTTC. This encodes CASSRTSGTQETQYF. The chain uses TRBV5-1 and TRBJ2-5; 10 bases are shared with TRBD2. This CDR3 has 15 residues. In germline, CDR1 is SGHRS, CDR2 YFSETQ. The junction had 4 bases not matched to a gene; V was cut back by 4 bases and J by 1 base.